This TCR beta chain is drawn from a study of blood T cell repertoires in COVID-19. Clones were sequenced by immunoSEQ multiplex PCR, and TCRdb holds only the in-frame ones, with some missing. The sample lists roughly 180,000 clones; 82% were seen once. Two negative PCRs, clearance, or symptom resolution characterized the recovered Cohort 3 donors. V lost 0 bases and J lost 5, with 16 bases in between. CDR3 length equals 16 residues. CDR1 and CDR2 (germline): MNHEY, SVGAGI. The receptor's source is a man aged 35 to 55 who had recovered from COVID-19. The sample consisted of PBMCs or T cells enriched from blood (not recorded which). The chain recombines TRBV6-5 with TRBJ2-5; D perhaps matches TRBD2 (5 bases). The CDR3 nucleotides read TGTGCCAGCAGTTACTCTGCAGCTACCCCGGGGGAGACCCAGTACTTC. Translation: CASSYSAATPGETQYF.